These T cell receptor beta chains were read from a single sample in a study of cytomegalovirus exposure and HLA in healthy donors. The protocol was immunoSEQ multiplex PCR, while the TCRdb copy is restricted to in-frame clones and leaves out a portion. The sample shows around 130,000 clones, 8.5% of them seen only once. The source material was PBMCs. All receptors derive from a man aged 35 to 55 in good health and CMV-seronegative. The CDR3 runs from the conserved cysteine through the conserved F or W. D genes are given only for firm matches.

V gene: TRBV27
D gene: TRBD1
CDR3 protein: CASSIQGRGQPQHF

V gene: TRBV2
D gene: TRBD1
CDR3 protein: CASIAGTGNTGELFF

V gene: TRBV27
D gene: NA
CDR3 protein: CASSLSGGSSYNEQFF

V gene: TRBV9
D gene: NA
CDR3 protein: CASSVGAGAHTEAFF

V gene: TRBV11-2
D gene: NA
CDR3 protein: CASSPPGFQQETQYF

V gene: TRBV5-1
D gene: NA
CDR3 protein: CASSPGGQMNTEAFF

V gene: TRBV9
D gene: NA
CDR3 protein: CASSVGGLRSYNEQFF

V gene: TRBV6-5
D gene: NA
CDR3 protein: CASSLQGSGNTIYF

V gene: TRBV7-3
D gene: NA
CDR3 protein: CASSLRGAVYNEQFF

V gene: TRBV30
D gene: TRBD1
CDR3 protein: CAWSVQGAPTEAFF

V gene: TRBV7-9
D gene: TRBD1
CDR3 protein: CASSTGQSNTEAFF

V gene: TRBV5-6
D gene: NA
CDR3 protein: CASSADIYEQYF

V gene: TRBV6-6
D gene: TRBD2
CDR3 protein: CASRPTASGGLETQYF

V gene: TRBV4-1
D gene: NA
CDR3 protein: CASSQDERGFYNEQFF